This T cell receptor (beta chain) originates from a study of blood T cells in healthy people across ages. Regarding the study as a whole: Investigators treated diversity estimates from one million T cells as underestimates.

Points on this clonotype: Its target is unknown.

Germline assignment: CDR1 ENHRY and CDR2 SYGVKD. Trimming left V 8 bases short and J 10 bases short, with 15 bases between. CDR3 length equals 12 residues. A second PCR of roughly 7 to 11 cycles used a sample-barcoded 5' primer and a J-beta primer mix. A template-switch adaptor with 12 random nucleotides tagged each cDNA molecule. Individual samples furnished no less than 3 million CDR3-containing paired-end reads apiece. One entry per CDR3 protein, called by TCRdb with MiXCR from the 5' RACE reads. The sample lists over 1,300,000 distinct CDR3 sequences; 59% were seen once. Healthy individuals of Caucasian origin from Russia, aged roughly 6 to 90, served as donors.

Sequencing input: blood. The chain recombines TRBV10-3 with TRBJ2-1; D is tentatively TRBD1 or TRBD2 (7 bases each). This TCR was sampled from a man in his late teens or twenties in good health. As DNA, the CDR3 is TGTGCCATCCTCAGGGGGGGAGGCGAGCAGTTCTTC. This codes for CAILRGGGEQFF.